This T cell receptor beta chain was retrieved from a study of blood T cell repertoires in COVID-19. Across the study: Spain, Italy and the United States supplied samples that represented acute and convalescent COVID-19. The analysed material was cDNA or gDNA that came from T cells, B-cell-depleted T cells, or PBMCs.

The CDR3 covers 19 residues. In the original analysis: Estimation of nucleated cell counts relied on the amplification of reference gene primers. The table came from immunoSEQ multiplex PCR; TCRdb's copy has only in-frame clones and leaves some out. The V and J calls and the clone size are those of that table, but D and trimming were determined from the DNA. The table records more than 200,000 clones, 80% to 90% of them present only once. The material sequenced was peripheral blood. The chain recombines TRBV21-1 with TRBJ1-3; the table assigns TRBD1, which was not confirmed against the DNA. TRBV21-1 corresponds to a pseudogene. This TCR was sampled from a woman aged 80 or over with acute or convalescent COVID-19. The CDR3 reads CASSKDGQGASLSGNTIYF. CDR3 sequence (DNA): TGTGCCAGCAGCAAAGATGGACAGGGGGCTAGTTTATCTGGAAACACCATATATTTT.